This TCR beta chain was recorded in a study of shared clonotypes between healthy human individuals. General study findings and limits: It was only blood that was sampled, and tissue repertoires likely differ.

Assay runs were performed at deep level. Sequenced by immunoSEQ multiplex PCR; TCRdb stores in-frame clones only, minus some. The table records 170,000 or so clones, 65% to 80% of them present only once. Notes on this clone: Its antigen remains unidentified.

The donors, healthy adults who were HIV-negative, had experienced no recent acute infections or vaccinations. The CDR3 loop spans 16 amino acids. V lost 1 base to trimming and J lost 7 bases; unmatched junction nucleotides: 11. Per germline, CDR1 SGHRS and CDR2 YFSETQ. The chain employs TRBV5-1 and TRBJ2-1; 7 bases are a match to TRBD2. Sequencing used memory CD4+ T cells sorted from blood. The subset: CD45RA-negative fraction. The receptor was derived from a young man in good health. The CDR3 region is CASSLTLAARVNEQFF. The CDR3, as DNA: TGCGCCAGCAGCTTGACCCTAGCGGCGAGGGTTAATGAGCAGTTCTTC.